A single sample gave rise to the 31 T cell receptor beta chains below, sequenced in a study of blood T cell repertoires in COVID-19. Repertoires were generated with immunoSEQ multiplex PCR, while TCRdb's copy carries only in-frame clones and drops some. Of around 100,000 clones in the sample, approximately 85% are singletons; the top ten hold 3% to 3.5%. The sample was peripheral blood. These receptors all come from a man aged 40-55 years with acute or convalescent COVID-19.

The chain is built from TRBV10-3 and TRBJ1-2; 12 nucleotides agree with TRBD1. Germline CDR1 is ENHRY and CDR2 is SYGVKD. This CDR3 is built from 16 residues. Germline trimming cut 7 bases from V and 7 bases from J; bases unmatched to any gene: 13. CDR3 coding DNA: TGTGCCATCACCGCTTTTTCCGGGACAGGGGGCAGTGGCTACACCTTC. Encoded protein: CAITAFSGTGGSGYTF.

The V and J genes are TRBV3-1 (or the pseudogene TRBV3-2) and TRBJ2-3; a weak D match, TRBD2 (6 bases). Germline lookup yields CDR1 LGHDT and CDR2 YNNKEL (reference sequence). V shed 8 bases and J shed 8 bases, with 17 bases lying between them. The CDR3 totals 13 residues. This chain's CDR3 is CASRSLKGLTQYF. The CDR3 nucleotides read TGTGCCAGCCGTTCATTAAAGGGACTTACGCAGTATTTT.

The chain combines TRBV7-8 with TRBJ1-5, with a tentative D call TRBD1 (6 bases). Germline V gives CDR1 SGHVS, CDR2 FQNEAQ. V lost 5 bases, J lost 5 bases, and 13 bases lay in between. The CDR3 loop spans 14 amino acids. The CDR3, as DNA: TGTGCCAGCAGCGTAACCAGACAGGATCAGCCCCAGCATTTT. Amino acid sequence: CASSVTRQDQPQHF. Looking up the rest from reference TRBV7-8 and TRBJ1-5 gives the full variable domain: GAGVSQSPRYKVAKRGQDVALRCDPISGHVSLFWYQQALGQGPEFLTYFQNEAQLDKSGLPSDRFFAERPEGSVSTLKIQRTQQEDSAVYLCASSVTRQDQPQHFGDGTRLSIL.

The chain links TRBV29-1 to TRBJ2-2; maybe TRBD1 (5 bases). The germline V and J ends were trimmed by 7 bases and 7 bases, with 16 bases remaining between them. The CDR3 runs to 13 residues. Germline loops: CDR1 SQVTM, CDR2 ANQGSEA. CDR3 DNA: TGCAGCGGGAAACAGGTGTCGGGCGGGGAGCTGTTTTTT. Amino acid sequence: CSGKQVSGGELFF.

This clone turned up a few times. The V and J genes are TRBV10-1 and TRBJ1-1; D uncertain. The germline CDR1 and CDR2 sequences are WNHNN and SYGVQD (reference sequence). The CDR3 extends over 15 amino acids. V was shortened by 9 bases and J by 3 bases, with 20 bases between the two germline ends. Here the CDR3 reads CARRSKYYGDTEAFF. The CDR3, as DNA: TGCGCCAGGCGGTCAAAATACTACGGGGACACTGAAGCTTTCTTT.

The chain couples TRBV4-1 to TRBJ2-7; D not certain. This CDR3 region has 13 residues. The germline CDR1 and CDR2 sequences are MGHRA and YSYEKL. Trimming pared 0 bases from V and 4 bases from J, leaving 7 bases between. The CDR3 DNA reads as TGCGCCAGCAGCCAAGATACGAGTTACGAGCAGTACTTC. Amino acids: CASSQDTSYEQYF.

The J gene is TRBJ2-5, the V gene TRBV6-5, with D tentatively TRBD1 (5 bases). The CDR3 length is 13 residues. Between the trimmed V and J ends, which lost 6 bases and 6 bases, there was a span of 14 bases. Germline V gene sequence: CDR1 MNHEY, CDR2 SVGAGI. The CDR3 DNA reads TGTGCCAGCAGGATACAGGAATCGAAGACCCAGTACTTC. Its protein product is CASRIQESKTQYF.

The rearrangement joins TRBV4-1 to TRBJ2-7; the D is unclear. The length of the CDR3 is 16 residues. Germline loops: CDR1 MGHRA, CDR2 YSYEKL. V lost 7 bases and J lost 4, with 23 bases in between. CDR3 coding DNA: TGCGCCAGCAAGTTGGCCCCACACCTCTCATATTACGAGCAGTACTTC. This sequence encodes CASKLAPHLSYYEQYF.

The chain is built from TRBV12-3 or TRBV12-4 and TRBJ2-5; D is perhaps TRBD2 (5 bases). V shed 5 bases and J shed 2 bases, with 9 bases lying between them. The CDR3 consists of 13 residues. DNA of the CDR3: TGTGCCAGCAGTCCCCCGGGACAAGAGACCCAGTACTTC. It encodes CASSPPGQETQYF.

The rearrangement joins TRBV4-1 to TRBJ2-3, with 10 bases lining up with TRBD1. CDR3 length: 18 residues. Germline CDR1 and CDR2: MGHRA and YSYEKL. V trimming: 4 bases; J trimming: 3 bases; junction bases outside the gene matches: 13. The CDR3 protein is CASSPSQGQGRKTDTQYF. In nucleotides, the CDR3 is TGCGCCAGCAGCCCCTCCCAGGGACAGGGGAGGAAGACAGATACGCAGTATTTT.

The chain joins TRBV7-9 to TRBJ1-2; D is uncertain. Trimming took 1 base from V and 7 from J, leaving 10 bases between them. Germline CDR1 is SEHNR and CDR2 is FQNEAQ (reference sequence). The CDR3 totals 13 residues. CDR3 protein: CASSLGAASGYTF. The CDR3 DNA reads TGTGCCAGCAGCTTAGGGGCCGCCAGTGGCTACACCTTC. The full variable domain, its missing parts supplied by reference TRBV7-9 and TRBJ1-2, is DTGVSQNPRHKITKRGQNVTFRCDPISEHNRLYWYRQTLGQGPEFLTYFQNEAQLEKSRLLSDRFSAERPKGSFSTLEIQRTEQGDSAMYLCASSLGAASGYTFGSGTRLTVV.

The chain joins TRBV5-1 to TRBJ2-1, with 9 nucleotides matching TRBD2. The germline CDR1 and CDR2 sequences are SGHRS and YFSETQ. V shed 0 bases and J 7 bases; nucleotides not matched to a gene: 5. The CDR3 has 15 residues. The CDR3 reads CASSLAGTSRNEQFF. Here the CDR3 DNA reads TGCGCCAGCAGCTTGGCCGGGACTAGCAGGAATGAGCAGTTCTTC.

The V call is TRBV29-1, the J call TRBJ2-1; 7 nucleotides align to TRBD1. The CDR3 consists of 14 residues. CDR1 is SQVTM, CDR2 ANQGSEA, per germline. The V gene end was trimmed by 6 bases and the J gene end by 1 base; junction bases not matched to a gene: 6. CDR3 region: CSVRPGGSYNEQFF. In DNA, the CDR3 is TGCAGCGTCCGTCCAGGGGGATCCTACAATGAGCAGTTCTTC.

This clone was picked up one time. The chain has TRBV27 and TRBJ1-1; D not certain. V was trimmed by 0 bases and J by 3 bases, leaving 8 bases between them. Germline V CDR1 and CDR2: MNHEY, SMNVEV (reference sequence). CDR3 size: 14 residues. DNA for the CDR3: TGTGCCAGCAGTTTATCCCCCCCCGACACTGAAGCTTTCTTT. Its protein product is CASSLSPPDTEAFF.

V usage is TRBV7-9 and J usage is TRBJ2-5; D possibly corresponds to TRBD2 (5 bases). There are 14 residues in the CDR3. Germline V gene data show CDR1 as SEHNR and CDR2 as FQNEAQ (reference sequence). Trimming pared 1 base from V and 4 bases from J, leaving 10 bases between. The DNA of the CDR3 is TGTGCCAGCAGCTTAGATCCAGAGGGAGAGACCCAGTACTTC. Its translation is CASSLDPEGETQYF.

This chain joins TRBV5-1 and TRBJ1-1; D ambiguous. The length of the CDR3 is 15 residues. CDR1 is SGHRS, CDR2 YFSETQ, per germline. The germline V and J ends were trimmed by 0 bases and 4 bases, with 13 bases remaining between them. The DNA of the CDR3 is TGCGCCAGCAGCTTGGCCGTAGGTCGGGGCACTGAAGCTTTCTTT. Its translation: CASSLAVGRGTEAFF. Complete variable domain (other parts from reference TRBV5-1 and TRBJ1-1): KAGVTQTPRYLIKTRGQQVTLSCSPISGHRSVSWYQQTPGQGLQFLFEYFSETQRNKGNFPGRFSGRQFSNSRSEMNVSTLELGDSALYLCASSLAVGRGTEAFFGQGTRLTVV.

The CDR3, as DNA: TGTGCCAGCAGCTTAGCTGGGGGCAACGGCAATCAGCCCCAGCATTTT. Translated, it gives CASSLAGGNGNQPQHF. The V and J genes are TRBV7-9 and TRBJ1-5, with a possible D match to TRBD1 (6 bases). The CDR3 sequence is 16 residues long. Trimming left V 0 bases short and J 2 bases short, with 11 bases between. Germline assignment: CDR1 SEHNR and CDR2 FQNEAQ (reference sequence).

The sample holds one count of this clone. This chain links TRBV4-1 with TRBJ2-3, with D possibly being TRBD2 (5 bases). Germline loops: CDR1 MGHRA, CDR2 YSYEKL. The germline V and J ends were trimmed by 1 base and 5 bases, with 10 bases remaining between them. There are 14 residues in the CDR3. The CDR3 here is CASSQAGIGDTQYF. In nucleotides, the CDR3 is TGCGCCAGCAGCCAAGCGGGGATTGGAGATACGCAGTATTTT.

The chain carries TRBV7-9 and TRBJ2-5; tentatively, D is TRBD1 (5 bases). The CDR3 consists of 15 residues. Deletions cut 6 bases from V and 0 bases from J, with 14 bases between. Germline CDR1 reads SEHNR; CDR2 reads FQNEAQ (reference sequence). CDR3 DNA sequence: TGTGCCAGCAGAAAAGGAAGACAGTACCAAGAGACCCAGTACTTC. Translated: CASRKGRQYQETQYF.

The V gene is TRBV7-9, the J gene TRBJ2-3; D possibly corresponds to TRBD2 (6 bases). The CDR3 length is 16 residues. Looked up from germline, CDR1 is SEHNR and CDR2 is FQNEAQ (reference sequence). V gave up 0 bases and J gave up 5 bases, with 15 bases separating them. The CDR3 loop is CASSLAVERVLDTQYF. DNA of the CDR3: TGTGCCAGCAGCTTAGCGGTGGAGCGGGTCCTAGATACGCAGTATTTT.

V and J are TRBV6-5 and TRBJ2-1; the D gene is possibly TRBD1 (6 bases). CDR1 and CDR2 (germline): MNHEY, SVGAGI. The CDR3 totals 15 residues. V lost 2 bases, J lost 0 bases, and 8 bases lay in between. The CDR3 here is CASSYGGSSYNEQFF. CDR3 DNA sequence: TGTGCCAGCAGTTACGGGGGCAGCTCCTACAATGAGCAGTTCTTC.

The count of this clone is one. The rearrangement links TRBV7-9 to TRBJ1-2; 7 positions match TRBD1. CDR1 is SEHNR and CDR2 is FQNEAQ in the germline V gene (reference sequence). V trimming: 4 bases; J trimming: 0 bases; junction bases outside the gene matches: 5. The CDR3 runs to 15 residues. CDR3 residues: CASSSGDSANYGYTF. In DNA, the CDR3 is TGTGCCAGCAGCTCAGGGGACAGCGCTAACTATGGCTACACCTTC.

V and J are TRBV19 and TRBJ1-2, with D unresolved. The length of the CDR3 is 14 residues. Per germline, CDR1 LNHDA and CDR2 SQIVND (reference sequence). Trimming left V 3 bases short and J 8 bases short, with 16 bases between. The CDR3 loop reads CASSMGTELGGYTF. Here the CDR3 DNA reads TGTGCCAGTAGTATGGGTACAGAACTAGGAGGCTACACCTTC.

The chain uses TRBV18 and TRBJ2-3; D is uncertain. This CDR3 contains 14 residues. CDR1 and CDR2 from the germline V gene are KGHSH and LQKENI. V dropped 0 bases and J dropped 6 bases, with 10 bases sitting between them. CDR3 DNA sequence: TGTGCCAGCTCACCACCAAGTACATTTGATACGCAGTATTTT. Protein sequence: CASSPPSTFDTQYF. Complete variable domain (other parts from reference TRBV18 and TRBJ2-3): NAGVMQNPRHLVRRRGQEARLRCSPMKGHSHVYWYRQLPEEGLKFMVYLQKENIIDESGMPKERFSAEFPKEGPSILRIQQVVRGDSAAYFCASSPPSTFDTQYFGPGTRLTVL.

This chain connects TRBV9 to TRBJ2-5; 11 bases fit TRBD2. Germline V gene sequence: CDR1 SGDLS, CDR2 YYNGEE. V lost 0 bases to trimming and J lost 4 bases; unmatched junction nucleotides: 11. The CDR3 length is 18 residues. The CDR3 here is CASSVEASGGPGLETQYF. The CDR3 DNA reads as TGTGCCAGCAGCGTAGAGGCTAGCGGGGGGCCGGGTTTAGAGACCCAGTACTTC. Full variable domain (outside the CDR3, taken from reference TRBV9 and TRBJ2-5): DSGVTQTPKHLITATGQRVTLRCSPRSGDLSVYWYQQSLDQGLQFLIQYYNGEERAKGNILERFSAQQFPDLHSELNLSSLELGDSALYFCASSVEASGGPGLETQYFGPGTRLLVL.

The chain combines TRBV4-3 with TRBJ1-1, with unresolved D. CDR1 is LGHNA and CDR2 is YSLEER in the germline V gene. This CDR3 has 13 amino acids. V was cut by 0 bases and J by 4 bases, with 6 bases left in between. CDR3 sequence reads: CASSQDPGTEAFF. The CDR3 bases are TGCGCCAGCAGCCAAGATCCAGGCACTGAAGCTTTCTTT.

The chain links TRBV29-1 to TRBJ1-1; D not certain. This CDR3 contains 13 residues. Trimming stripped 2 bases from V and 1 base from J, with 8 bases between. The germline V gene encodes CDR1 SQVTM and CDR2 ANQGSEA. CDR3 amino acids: CSVESYPNTEAFF. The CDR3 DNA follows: TGCAGCGTTGAATCTTATCCGAACACTGAAGCTTTCTTT.

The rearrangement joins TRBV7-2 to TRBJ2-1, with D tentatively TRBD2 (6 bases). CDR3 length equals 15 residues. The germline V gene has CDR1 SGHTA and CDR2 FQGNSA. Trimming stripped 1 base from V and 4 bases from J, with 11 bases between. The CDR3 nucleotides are TGTGCCAGCAGCTTAGGCGGGGCTAGATACAATGAGCAGTTCTTC. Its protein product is CASSLGGARYNEQFF.

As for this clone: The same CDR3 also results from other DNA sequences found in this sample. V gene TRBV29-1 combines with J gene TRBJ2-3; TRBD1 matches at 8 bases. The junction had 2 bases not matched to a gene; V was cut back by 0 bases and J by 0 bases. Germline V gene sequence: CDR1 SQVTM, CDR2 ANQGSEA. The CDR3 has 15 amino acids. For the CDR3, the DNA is TGCAGCGTTGAAGACCGGACAGGGAGCACAGATACGCAGTATTTT. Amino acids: CSVEDRTGSTDTQYF.

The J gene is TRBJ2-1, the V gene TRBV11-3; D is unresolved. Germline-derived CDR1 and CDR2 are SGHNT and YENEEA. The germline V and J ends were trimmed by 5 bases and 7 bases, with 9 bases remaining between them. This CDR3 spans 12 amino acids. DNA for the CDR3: TGTGCCAGCAGCCTGCGGCAGAATGAGCAGTTCTTC. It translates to CASSLRQNEQFF.

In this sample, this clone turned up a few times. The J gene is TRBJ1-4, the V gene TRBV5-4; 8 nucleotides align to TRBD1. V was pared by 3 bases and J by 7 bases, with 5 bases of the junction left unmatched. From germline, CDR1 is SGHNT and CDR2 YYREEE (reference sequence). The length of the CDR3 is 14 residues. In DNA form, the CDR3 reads TGTGCCAGCAGCTCAGGGGGCATCGGTGAAAAACTGTTTTTT. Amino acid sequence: CASSSGGIGEKLFF.